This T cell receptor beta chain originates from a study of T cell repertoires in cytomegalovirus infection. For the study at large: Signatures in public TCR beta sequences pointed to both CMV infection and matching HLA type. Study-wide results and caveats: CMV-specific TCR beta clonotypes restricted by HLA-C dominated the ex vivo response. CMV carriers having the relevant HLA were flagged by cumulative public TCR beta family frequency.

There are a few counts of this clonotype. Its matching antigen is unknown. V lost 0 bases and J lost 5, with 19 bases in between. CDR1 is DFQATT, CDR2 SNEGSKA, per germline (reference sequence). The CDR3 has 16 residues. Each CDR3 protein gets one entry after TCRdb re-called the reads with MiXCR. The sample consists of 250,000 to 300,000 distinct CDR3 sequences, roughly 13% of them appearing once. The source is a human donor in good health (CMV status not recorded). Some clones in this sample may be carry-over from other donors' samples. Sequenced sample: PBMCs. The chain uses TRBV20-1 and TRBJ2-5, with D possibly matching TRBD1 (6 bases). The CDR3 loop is CSARDRPRGPGETQYF. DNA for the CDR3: TGCAGTGCTAGAGATCGACCCAGGGGCCCTGGGGAGACCCAGTACTTC.